This T cell receptor beta chain was identified in a study of shared clonotypes between healthy human individuals. Sequenced by immunoSEQ multiplex PCR; TCRdb stores in-frame clones only, minus some. The sample includes about 1,800,000 clones, 85% to 95% of them seen just once. CDR3 length equals 14 residues. Germline V gives CDR1 SGHAT, CDR2 FQNNGV. V lost 4 bases, J lost 0 bases, and 7 bases lay in between. Positively selected for CCR7, the CD45RO-negative cells used as naive CD8 cells excluded terminally differentiated effector memory CD45RA+ cells. What was sequenced was naive CD8+ T cells sorted from blood. The sequence came from a man between 18 and 35 years old in good health. The chain couples TRBV11-2 to TRBJ1-3; D call uncertain. The CDR3 spells CASSSDFSGNTIYF. The DNA of the CDR3 is TGTGCCAGCAGCTCTGACTTCTCTGGAAACACCATATATTTT.